Shown below are 16 T cell receptor beta chains from a single sample sequenced in a study of cytotoxic CD8 clonotypes in ibrutinib-treated CLL. Produced via immunoSEQ multiplex PCR; TCRdb's table is partial and in-frame only. Among more than 140,000 clones, approximately 80% were seen once, and the ten largest hold approximately 28%. Specimen: PBMCs, collected after 12 months of ibrutinib treatment. Receptors originate from a human donor with chronic lymphocytic leukemia.

The chain has TRBV19 and TRBJ1-2; D may be TRBD1 (6 bases). Germline values: CDR1 LNHDA, CDR2 SQIVND (reference sequence). With 7 bases removed from V and 2 bases from J, the gap between germline ends came to 14 bases. The length of the CDR3 is 14 residues. CDR3 DNA sequence: TGTGCCAGTAACCCCCCGGGGGGCAACTATGGCTACACCTTC. Translated: CASNPPGGNYGYTF.

The DNA for the CDR3 is TGTGCCACCAGCAGAGATTTCCCCGGGGCGGTTGGGTACGAGCAGTACTTC. It yields the protein CATSRDFPGAVGYEQYF. This rearrangement joins TRBV15 to TRBJ2-7; the D call may be TRBD1 or TRBD2 (5 bases each). The V end lost 0 bases, the J end lost 4 bases, and 19 bases lay between the germline ends. Germline loops: CDR1 LNHNV, CDR2 YYDKDF (reference sequence). The CDR3 totals 17 residues.

The chain links TRBV27 to TRBJ2-7; TRBD2 aligns across 10 bases. The V and J ends lost 6 bases and 4 bases, in that order; junction bases with no gene match: 18. Per the germline V gene, CDR1 is MNHEY and CDR2 is SMNVEV (reference sequence). The CDR3 runs to 18 residues. Written as DNA, the CDR3 is TGTGCCAGCAGCCGAGCGGGAGGGGCAGTAGCTTCGACTTACGAGCAGTACTTC. The encoded protein is CASSRAGGAVASTYEQYF.

The chain carries TRBV2 and TRBJ2-5; TRBD1 matches 7 bases. V lost 6 bases and J lost 5; bases outside the gene matches: 9. The length of the CDR3 is 14 residues. The germline V gene has CDR1 SNHLY and CDR2 FYNNEI. The CDR3 nucleotides read TGTGCCAGCAGGGCAGGGGGATCTGCGGAGACCCAGTACTTC. Protein: CASRAGGSAETQYF.

This sequence joins TRBV23-1 and TRBJ2-3; the match to TRBD2 covers 8 bases. TRBV23-1 is classed as an ORF, of uncertain function. V shed 0 bases and J 2 bases; nucleotides not matched to a gene: 13. The CDR3 sequence is 19 residues long. Written as DNA, the CDR3 is TGCGCCAGCAGTCAATCGGGTGGTTGGTATAGCGGGGACACAGATACGCAGTATTTT. It encodes CASSQSGGWYSGDTDTQYF.

J is TRBJ2-3 and V is TRBV7-9; 11 bases map to TRBD1. Germline assignment: CDR1 SEHNR and CDR2 FQNEAQ (reference sequence). The CDR3 totals 15 residues. V lost 5 bases to trimming and J lost 4 bases; unmatched junction nucleotides: 5. The CDR3, as DNA: TGTGCCAGCAGCACCTGGACAGGGGGCGCAGATACGCAGTATTTT. Translating it yields CASSTWTGGADTQYF.

This chain joins TRBV5-1 and TRBJ2-3; 11 positions match TRBD2. With 4 bases clipped from V and 4 bases from J, the junction kept 5 bases outside the gene matches. The CDR3 has 15 residues. The germline CDR1 and CDR2 sequences are SGHRS and YFSETQ. As DNA, the CDR3 is TGCGCCAGCAGCCGATCACTAGCGGGGGCAGATACGCAGTATTTT. Translation gives CASSRSLAGADTQYF.

The V and J genes are TRBV7-6 and TRBJ1-5; D is undetermined. The V end lost 1 base, the J end lost 3 bases, and 13 bases lay between the germline ends. The CDR3 consists of 16 residues. From germline, CDR1 is SGHVS and CDR2 FNYEAQ. CDR3 in DNA: TGTGCCAGCAGCTTAGGAAAGGACGGCTTCAATCAGCCCCAGCATTTT. Translated, it gives CASSLGKDGFNQPQHF.

The chain links TRBV7-2 to TRBJ2-3; no reliable D call. The CDR3 is 13 amino acids. Germline values: CDR1 SGHTA, CDR2 FQGNSA. V was trimmed by 5 bases and J by 3 bases, leaving 9 bases between them. The CDR3 DNA reads TGTGCCAGCAGCCCAAGGCGGACAGATACGCAGTATTTT. It codes for CASSPRRTDTQYF.

CDR3 residues: CASSILAGAGETQYF. The DNA for the CDR3 is TGTGCCAGTAGTATCTTAGCGGGAGCGGGAGAGACCCAGTACTTC. The rearrangement uses TRBV19 and TRBJ2-5; TRBD2 agrees at 9 bases. Germline values: CDR1 LNHDA, CDR2 SQIVND (reference sequence). Trimming cost V 3 bases and J 4 bases; bases outside gene matches: 6. This CDR3 is built from 15 residues.

As regards this clone: This likely reflects a read error, since a far larger clone is one base away. Within the sample, other DNA sequences also encode this same CDR3. The chain has TRBV5-1 and TRBJ2-7, with TRBD1 matching 10 bases. This CDR3 is built from 15 residues. The germline gives CDR1 SGHRS, CDR2 YFSETQ. Unmatched junction bases numbered 7, after V lost 2 bases and J lost 5 bases. CDR3 loop: CASSFDGTGVNEQYF. In nucleotides, the CDR3 is TGCGCCAGCAGCTTTGACGGGACAGGGGTCAACGAGCAGTACTTC.

The chain couples TRBV13 to TRBJ2-1, with D possibly TRBD2 on 5 matching bases. V lost 3 bases, J lost 0 bases, and 9 bases lay in between. The CDR3 extends over 15 amino acids. In germline, CDR1 is PRHDT, CDR2 FYEKMQ (reference sequence). CDR3 sequence reads: CASSFSRDSYNEQFF. The CDR3 bases are TGTGCCAGCAGCTTTTCACGGGACTCCTACAATGAGCAGTTCTTC. Full variable domain (missing parts from reference TRBV13 and TRBJ2-1): AAGVIQSPRHLIKEKRETATLKCYPIPRHDTVYWYQQGPGQDPQFLISFYEKMQSDKGSIPDRFSAQQFSDYHSELNMSSLELGDSALYFCASSFSRDSYNEQFFGPGTRLTVL.

The chain combines TRBV7-9 with TRBJ2-5; TRBD1 matches at 9 bases. The germline CDR1 and CDR2 sequences are SEHNR and FQNEAQ (reference sequence). V was clipped by 8 bases and J by 2 bases; unmatched bases: 6. The CDR3 is 14 amino acids. CDR3 nucleotide sequence: TGTGCCAGCGCATTGACAGGGGGACAAGAGACCCAGTACTTC. Protein product: CASALTGGQETQYF.

This sequence joins TRBV5-1 and TRBJ1-4, with TRBD1 matching over 7 bases. CDR1 and CDR2 from the germline V gene are SGHRS and YFSETQ. The V segment lost 8 bases and the J segment 7 bases; nucleotides outside the gene matches: 8. There are 13 residues in the CDR3. This chain's CDR3 is CARQQGIGEKLFF. The CDR3, as DNA: TGCGCCAGACAACAGGGGATTGGTGAAAAACTGTTTTTT.

The chain joins TRBV10-3 to TRBJ1-1; possibly TRBD1 for D (6 bases). CDR3 length: 14 residues. Trimming took off 7 bases at V and 1 base at J, with 13 bases between the two ends. Germline V gene sequence: CDR1 ENHRY, CDR2 SYGVKD. As DNA, the CDR3 is TGTGCCATCACCACTGGACAGACGAACACTGAAGCTTTCTTT. Protein: CAITTGQTNTEAFF.

The CDR3 nucleotides read TGCAGTGCTAGCAGGCGCGGGGAGCTGTTTTTT. It encodes CSASRRGELFF. J is TRBJ2-2 and V is TRBV20-1; D remains ambiguous. The length of the CDR3 is 11 residues. Per the germline V gene, CDR1 is DFQATT and CDR2 is SNEGSKA (reference sequence). V gave up 3 bases and J gave up 7 bases, with 6 bases separating them.